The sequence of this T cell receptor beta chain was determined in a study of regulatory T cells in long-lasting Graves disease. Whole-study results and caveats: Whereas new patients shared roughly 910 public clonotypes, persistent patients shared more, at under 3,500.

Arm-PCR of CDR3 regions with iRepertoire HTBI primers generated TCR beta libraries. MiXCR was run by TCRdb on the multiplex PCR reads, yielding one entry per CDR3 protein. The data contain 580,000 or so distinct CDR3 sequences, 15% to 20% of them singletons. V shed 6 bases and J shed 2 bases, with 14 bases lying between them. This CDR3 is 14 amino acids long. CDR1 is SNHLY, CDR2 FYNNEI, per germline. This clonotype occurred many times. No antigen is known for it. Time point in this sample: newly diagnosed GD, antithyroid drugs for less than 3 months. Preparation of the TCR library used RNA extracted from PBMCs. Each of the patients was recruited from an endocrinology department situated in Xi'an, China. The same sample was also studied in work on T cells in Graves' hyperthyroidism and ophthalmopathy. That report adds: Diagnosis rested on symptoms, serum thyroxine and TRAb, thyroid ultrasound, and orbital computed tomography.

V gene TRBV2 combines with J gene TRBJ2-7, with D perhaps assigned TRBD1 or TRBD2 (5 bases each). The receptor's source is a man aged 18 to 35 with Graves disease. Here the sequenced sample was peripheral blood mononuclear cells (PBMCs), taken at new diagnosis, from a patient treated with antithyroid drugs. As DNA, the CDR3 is TGTGCCAGCAGCGGGGAAACAGGCGCCTACGAGCAGTACTTC. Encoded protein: CASSGETGAYEQYF.